The sequence of this T cell receptor (beta chain) was determined in a study of shared clonotypes between healthy human individuals. Study-level findings and limits: Sampling included only blood; tissue repertoires likely differ.

Germline trimming cut 4 bases from V and 5 bases from J; bases unmatched to any gene: 12. Germline loops: CDR1 SGHKS, CDR2 YYEKEE (reference sequence). This CDR3 has 16 residues. A word on this clone: Its matching antigen is unknown.

Researchers divided each subset's genomic DNA evenly across several immunoSEQ plates. This table comes from immunoSEQ multiplex PCR, and its TCRdb copy is limited to in-frame clones, with some not included. The table lists 2 million to 2.5 million clones, 85% to 95% of them singletons. Sequenced: naive CD4+ T cells from PBMCs. Subset given: CD45RA+ positively selected. The TCR comes from a man aged 18 to 35 in good health. Some clones in this sample may be carry-over from other donors' samples. The chain employs TRBV5-5 and TRBJ1-1; TRBD1 matches 9 bases. In DNA form, the CDR3 reads TGTGCCAGCAGCCGACCGACAGGGGGAGGTATAACTGAAGCTTTCTTT. It codes for CASSRPTGGGITEAFF. Combining the CDR3 with reference TRBV5-5 and TRBJ1-1 gives the whole variable domain DAGVTQSPTHLIKTRGQQVTLRCSPISGHKSVSWYQQVLGQGPQFIFQYYEKEERGRGNFPDRFSARQFPNYSSELNVNALLLGDSALYLCASSRPTGGGITEAFFGQGTRLTVV.